The subject of this entry is one T cell receptor (beta chain). Its cognate antigen has yet to be identified. Within one base of it there is no much larger clone, and no base qualities were kept. The donors were included in the validation cohort of 120 subjects, a group kept apart from the roughly 700-subject first cohort. Library prep was done by the immunoSEQ multiplex PCR assay. In the authors' own workflow: To diagnose cytomegalovirus status from the catalog of TCR beta chain sequences, a statistical classification framework was built. TCRdb limited this immuneACCESS table to in-frame rearrangements with V and J called. A share of clones is missing; checked studies link under half to unresolved V genes, and the rest is unexplained. Clone size and V and J calls were adopted from that table, with D and trimming inferred from the DNA. The table for this sample lists hundreds of thousands of clones; roughly 87% of them were counted only once. The ten largest clones add up to about 11% of the sample.

These data belong to a study of cytomegalovirus exposure and HLA in healthy donors (dated by TCRdb to the late 2010s). At the level of the whole study: According to a later analysis, one platform produced both the 120 validation repertoires and the 670 or so repertoires of the first cohort. High-throughput TCR immunosequencing, statistical association of individual TCRs with disease status, and machine learning were combined to predict cytomegalovirus infection status. The aim of the study was to test whether cataloging public T cell receptors could identify signatures of past pathogen exposure. Along with the roughly 670-subject first cohort, a separate validation cohort of around 110 different subjects was used.

General findings and caveats noted by the study authors: The classifier was reported to diagnose cytomegalovirus status with high specificity and sensitivity in both the original cohort and the validation cohort. While some public TCRs were present in many individuals, most TCR sequences turned up only very rarely across donors. All 120 or so repertoires were used to score co-occurrence in the validation cohort in a later analysis, because that analysis had no HLA typing for the cohort. Three of the identified cytomegalovirus-associated TCR beta chains were confirmed in vitro to be specific for cytomegalovirus antigens. Of the cluster scores, approximately 94% were above 0 in a later analysis, which found that TCRs clustered in the first cohort also tended to co-occur in the 120 or so validation repertoires. According to the authors, the approach could potentially be generalized to other disease states and immunological phenotypes. The study listed 150 to 200 TCR beta chains as associated with cytomegalovirus.

There are 13 amino acids in the CDR3, from cysteine to phenylalanine inclusive. Kept here is only the CDR3 DNA, which spans 39 bases and is read in frame from base 1. V drops 3 bases and J drops 8 bases, leaving 14 bases in between. The germline V gene (reference sequence) provides CDR1 GTSNPN and CDR2 SVGIG. Sequencing was carried out using PBMCs. The sequence derives from a man younger than 35 in good health and CMV-seropositive. The chain is made from TRBV30 and TRBJ2-4; TRBD2 could be the D gene, as 5 bases match. The CDR3 region: CAWSPGEVDIQYF. The DNA is TGTGCCTGGAGCCCCGGGGAAGTAGACATTCAGTACTTC.